The 26 T cell receptor delta chains below all came from one sample that was sequenced in a study of γδ T cells in repeated Plasmodium falciparum infection. Vgamma9/Vdelta2+ and Vdelta2-negative gammadelta T cells were flow-sorted from PBMC for bulk sequencing. TCRdb re-processed the multiplex PCR reads via CATT. The table includes 50,000 or so delta-chain clones, approximately 1.5% detected once. The sequenced material came from gamma-delta T cells from blood. The receptors originated from a pool of human donors (malaria-infected and uninfected, not separated).

Only a few counts were recorded for this clone. A read error likely explains why the TCRdb protein, taken from a much larger clone, differs from this DNA's translation at residue 3; the protein shown is translated from the DNA. This sequence joins TRDV2 and TRDJ1; 9 positions agree with TRDD3. Germline matching of the DNA provided the J gene here, since TCRdb leaves it blank. This CDR3 has 17 residues. The V gene end was trimmed by 9 bases and the J gene end by 0 bases; junction bases not matched to a gene: 16. CDR1 GEAIGNYY and CDR2 EKD come from the germline V gene. Written as DNA, the CDR3 is TGTGCCCGTTCACAACTGGGGGACCCTCTGTACACCGATAAACTCATCTTT. Its translation is CARSQLGDPLYTDKLIF.

The chain carries TRDV1 and TRDJ1, with 9 bases aligning to TRDD3. The J gene is not listed in TCRdb, so it was assigned here from a DNA match to germline. J lost 0 bases, V lost 2 bases, and 10 bases had no gene match. The CDR3 contains 18 residues. Germline assignment: CDR1 TSWWSYY and CDR2 QGS. The CDR3 bases are TGTGCTCTTGGGGAAGAAGGGACCTGGGGGATGTACACCGATAAACTCATCTTT. It yields the protein CALGEEGTWGMYTDKLIF.

About this clone itself: The mismatch at residue 13 between this DNA's translation and the TCRdb protein of a much larger clone likely reflects a read error; the protein shown is translated from the DNA. The chain joins TRDV1 to TRDJ1, with unresolved D. The J gene is absent in TCRdb and was assigned here via DNA matching to germline. CDR1 is TSWWSYY and CDR2 is QGS in the germline V gene. V lost 2 bases and J lost 2, with 24 bases in between. This CDR3 has 19 residues. The CDR3: CALGEGVPRGVVRTDKLIF. The CDR3 DNA follows: TGTGCTCTTGGGGAAGGGGTCCCACGCGGTGTTGTACGTACCGATAAACTCATCTTT.

Details on this clone: This DNA's translation and the protein TCRdb lists, from a much larger clone, do not match at residue 6, likely due to a read error; the protein shown is translated from the DNA. The V call is TRDV1, the J call TRDJ1; 11 positions agree with TRDD3. TCRdb gives no J gene; it was assigned here by matching the DNA to germline. The germline gives CDR1 TSWWSYY, CDR2 QGS. Trimming at V came to 8 bases and at J to 1 base, leaving 18 bases not matched to a gene. The CDR3 loop spans 19 amino acids. CDR3: CALSLGPSYWGIGTDKLIF. The CDR3 coding sequence is TGTGCTCTTTCCCTGGGGCCCTCTTACTGGGGGATAGGCACCGATAAACTCATCTTT.

The sample holds a few counts of this clone. The mismatch at residue 6 between this DNA's translation and the TCRdb protein of a much larger clone likely reflects a read error; the protein shown is translated from the DNA. The rearrangement uses TRDV1 and TRDJ1; 10 nucleotides line up with TRDD3. After removal of 9 bases from V and 0 bases from J, the junction contained 16 bases not matched to a gene. The CDR3 has 18 residues. Looked up from germline, CDR1 is TSWWSYY and CDR2 is QGS. CDR3 protein: CALLPPYGGYGYTDKLIF. The CDR3 DNA reads as TGTGCTCTCCTACCGCCCTACGGGGGATACGGGTACACCGATAAACTCATCTTT.

This clone was counted a few times. This DNA's translation differs at residue 13 from TCRdb's protein, which comes from a much larger clone; a read error is likely, and the protein shown is translated from the DNA. The rearrangement joins TRDV2 to TRDJ1; D possibly uses TRDD2 or TRDD3 (5 bases each). TCRdb does not report a J gene; here it was assigned by matching the DNA to germline references. Trimming left V 3 bases short and J 0 bases short, with 37 bases between. The CDR3 spans 23 residues. Germline lookup yields CDR1 GEAIGNYY and CDR2 EKD. The CDR3 protein is CACDFLSLSQKGVPRRYTDKLIF. The CDR3 nucleotides are TGTGCCTGTGACTTCCTCTCACTTTCCCAGAAGGGGGTTCCTCGGCGTTACACCGATAAACTCATCTTT.

This clone was seen repeatedly, ten times or more. The translation of this DNA and the TCRdb protein of a much larger clone differ at residue 15, probably owing to a read error; the protein shown here is translated from the DNA. This rearrangement joins TRDV1 to TRDJ1; 11 bases are shared with TRDD3. The CDR3 covers 21 residues. V dropped 7 bases and J dropped 0; count of bases not matched to a gene: 22. The germline gives CDR1 TSWWSYY, CDR2 QGS. CDR3 amino acids: CALERVWGIQARGAHTDKLIF. The CDR3 region has the DNA TGTGCTCTTGAACGAGTCTGGGGGATACAGGCCCGAGGGGCTCACACCGATAAACTCATCTTT.

The sample holds many counts of this clone. TCRdb's protein does not match the DNA translation at residue 8; the protein provided is translated from the DNA. The J gene is TRDJ1, the V gene TRDV1; no reliable D call. The germline gives CDR1 TSWWSYY, CDR2 QGS. The CDR3 runs to 19 residues. Trimming removed 1 base from V and 0 bases from J, with 21 bases in between. In DNA, the CDR3 is TGTGCTCTTGGGGAACCGGGGTTGCTACGGTCTATAGACACCGATAAACTCATCTTT. Its protein is CALGEPGLLRSIDTDKLIF.

This clone has just a few counts. A read error likely explains this, since a far larger clone differs by one base. The sample contains more than one DNA sequence encoding this CDR3. J is TRDJ1 and V is TRDV1, with 7 bases that match TRDD2. Matching the DNA to germline supplied the J gene, which TCRdb does not give. This CDR3 has 21 residues. V was pared by 3 bases and J by 4 bases, with 26 bases of the junction left unmatched. Germline CDR1 is TSWWSYY and CDR2 is QGS. As DNA, the CDR3 is TGTGCTCTTGGGGAGCCGGCCTTCCTGGCCGGCTGGGACCATTTCGGCGATAAACTCATCTTT. It codes for CALGEPAFLAGWDHFGDKLIF.

This clone came up a few times. This DNA's translation and the protein TCRdb lists, from a much larger clone, do not match at residue 3, likely due to a read error; the protein shown is translated from the DNA. The genes are TRDV1 and TRDJ1; D is possibly TRDD2 or TRDD3 (6 bases each). TCRdb is silent on the J gene; assignment here came from matching the DNA to germline. The CDR3 contains 18 residues. Germline CDR1 TSWWSYY, CDR2 QGS. In nucleotides, the CDR3 is TGTGCTCCTGGGGAAGCCTTCTTCCTCGACGGGAGAGGGGGTAAACTCATCTTT. It encodes CAPGEAFFLDGRGGKLIF.

As for this clone: This is likely an artifact of a read error, given a far larger clone one base away. This rearrangement joins TRDV1 to TRDJ1; 11 nucleotides match TRDD3. TCRdb leaves out the J gene; it was filled in here by matching the DNA to germline. The CDR3 contains 21 residues. Germline V gene data show CDR1 as TSWWSYY and CDR2 as QGS. The DNA of the CDR3 is TGTGCCCTTGGGGAAAACGTTAGTGGGGGATACGCACCACAAGACGCCGATAAACTCATCTTT. Its translation: CALGENVSGGYAPQDADKLIF.

In this sample, this clone turned up a few times. Possible read error: a much larger clone is one base away. The same CDR3 is also encoded by other DNA sequences in this sample. V and J are TRDV2 and TRDJ1; 11 bases are shared with TRDD3. In the absence of a J gene in TCRdb, the DNA was matched to germline to assign it here. CDR3 length: 19 residues. Trimming took 3 bases from V and 5 from J; bases not matched to a gene: 19. CDR1 is GEAIGNYY, CDR2 EKD, per germline. The CDR3 loop is CACDGVLGDTQKSADKLIF. The DNA for the CDR3 is TGTGCCTGTGACGGTGTATTGGGGGATACGCAAAAGTCGGCTGATAAACTCATCTTT.

As regards this clone: The TCRdb record carries a much larger clone's protein, which differs from this DNA's translation at residue 9; a read error is the likely cause, and the protein listed here is the DNA translation. The J gene is TRDJ1, the V gene TRDV1, with D possibly matching TRDD3 (5 bases). The J gene was missing in TCRdb and was found by matching the end of the DNA to germline. CDR3 length: 19 amino acids. V lost 0 bases, J lost 3 bases, and 23 bases lay in between. Germline V lookup: CDR1 TSWWSYY, CDR2 QGS. The CDR3 DNA follows: TGTGCTCTTGGGGAACTCAGGGCCTGCCCGGGGAGAAAGGCCGATAAACTCATCTTT. Translated: CALGELRACPGRKADKLIF.

This clone counts as medium-sized. Distinct nucleotide sequences in the sample also encode this CDR3. The chain uses TRDV1 and TRDJ1, with a possible D match to TRDD3 (6 bases). The V end was cut by 2 bases, the J end by 0 bases, with 13 bases between. Per germline, CDR1 TSWWSYY and CDR2 QGS. The CDR3 is 16 residues long. The CDR3 spells CALGEGGGQYTDKLIF. The CDR3 nucleotides read TGTGCTCTTGGGGAAGGGGGGGGACAATACACCGATAAACTCATCTTT.

This clone is categorized as medium-sized. Within the sample, other DNA sequences also encode this same CDR3. V and J are TRDV1 and TRDJ1, with a possible D match to TRDD3 (5 bases). Germline V lookup: CDR1 TSWWSYY, CDR2 QGS. Deletions cut 0 bases from V and 1 base from J, with 27 bases between. The CDR3 covers 21 residues. CDR3 sequence: CALGELKRTGHHQWGTDKLIF. In nucleotides, the CDR3 is TGTGCTCTTGGGGAACTCAAGCGGACGGGTCACCATCAATGGGGCACCGATAAACTCATCTTT.

Note on this clone: This likely traces to a read error, being one base from a far larger clone. Other DNA sequences in the same sample also yield this CDR3. The V gene is TRDV1; the J gene was not called; the tabulated D call, TRDD3, remains unverified against the DNA. CDR1 and CDR2 (germline): TSWWSYY, QGS. CDR3 length equals 21 residues. The CDR3 nucleotides read TGTGCCCTTGGGGAGGGCCTTCCTATTGCCTCGGGGGTTCAGGTGGAAGATAAGCTCATCTTT. It is translated as CALGEGLPIASGVQVEDKLIF.

This clone was observed at least ten times. A far larger clone lies a single base away; this is likely a read error. Other DNA sequences in this specimen translate into the identical CDR3. The CDR3 DNA reads as TGTGCCTCCTGGGGGATACGAACTAACACCGATAAACTCATCTTC. This translates into CASWGIRTNTDKLIF. The chain has TRDV3 and TRDJ1; 12 nucleotides line up with TRDD3. The CDR3 totals 15 residues. Germline V gene sequence: CDR1 TVYSNPD, CDR2 GDNSRS (reference sequence).

As concerns this clone: Translating this DNA gives a protein that differs at residue 10 from the TCRdb one, which belongs to a much larger clone; a read error is likely, and the protein shown is this translation. The V gene is TRDV1, the J gene TRDJ1; D gene uncertain. The CDR3 runs 13 residues. The V gene lost 0 bases and the J gene lost 10 bases, with 12 bases spanning the gap. Germline CDR1 reads TSWWSYY; CDR2 reads QGS. The CDR3 is CALGELLSQRLIF. Written as DNA, the CDR3 is TGTGCTCTTGGGGAACTCTTGTCTCAAAGACTCATCTTT.

This clone has at least ten counts. Translating this DNA gives a protein that differs at residue 11 from the TCRdb one, which belongs to a much larger clone; a read error is likely, and the protein shown is this translation. This chain connects TRDV2 to TRDJ1; maybe TRDD3 (5 bases). Between the trimmed V and J ends, which lost 1 base and 0 bases, there was a span of 20 bases. Germline CDR1 GEAIGNYY, CDR2 EKD. The CDR3 totals 18 residues. Written as DNA, the CDR3 is TGTGCCTGTGACACATCTACGACCTGGGCCCTGTACACCGATAAACTCATCTTT. Translation gives CACDTSTTWALYTDKLIF.

This clone was detected ten times or more. The TCRdb protein comes from a much larger clone and disagrees with this DNA's translation at residue 13, likely due to a read error; the protein given here is derived from the DNA. V gene TRDV1 combines with J gene TRDJ1; TRDD3 agrees at 7 bases. TCRdb lists no J gene, so it was determined here by aligning the DNA to germline. After removal of 6 bases from V and 7 bases from J, the junction contained 23 bases not matched to a gene. The CDR3 loop spans 18 amino acids. Looked up from germline, CDR1 is TSWWSYY and CDR2 is QGS. The CDR3 spells CALGSRLVDGGMDAKLIF. The CDR3, as DNA: TGTGCTCTTGGCTCTCGGCTCGTTGACGGGGGGATGGATGCTAAACTCATCTTT.

This clone was seen ten or more times. Given a far larger clone just one base away, this is likely a sequencing read error. The same CDR3 arises from other DNA sequences in this sample as well. V and J are TRDV2 and TRDJ1; the match to TRDD3 covers 8 bases. V trimming: 4 bases; J trimming: 9 bases; junction bases outside the gene matches: 15. The germline gives CDR1 GEAIGNYY, CDR2 EKD. This CDR3 is 15 amino acids long. The CDR3 coding sequence is TGTGCCTGTGATCTACTGGGGGGGCCGGTGTCAGAACTCATCTTT. This sequence encodes CACDLLGGPVSELIF.

With regard to this clone: The protein TCRdb lists belongs to a much larger clone and differs from this DNA's translation at residue 3, which points to a read error; the protein shown is made from the DNA. The rearrangement links TRDV1 to TRDJ1; TRDD3 matches at 13 bases. TCRdb supplies no J gene; here it was assigned by aligning the nucleotide sequence to germline. CDR1 and CDR2 (germline): TSWWSYY, QGS. This CDR3 spans 19 amino acids. The J segment lost 1 base and the V segment lost 11 bases, leaving 19 bases of the junction unmatched. CDR3 sequence (DNA): TGTGCTATCAATCACAAGGCAAACTGGGGGATACGGCCCACCGATAAACTCATCTTT. Translated: CAINHKANWGIRPTDKLIF.

This clone was seen ten or more times. The chain recombines TRDV1 with TRDJ1; 8 bases line up with TRDD3. The CDR3 is 18 amino acids. From germline, CDR1 is TSWWSYY and CDR2 QGS. V was pared by 3 bases and J by 4 bases, with 16 bases of the junction left unmatched. CDR3 protein: CALGEITRGIYGGDKLIF. The CDR3, as DNA: TGTGCTCTTGGGGAGATAACTCGGGGGATATATGGGGGCGATAAACTCATCTTT.

This clone has a count of ten or more. TCRdb's entry gives the protein of a much larger clone, which mismatches this DNA's translation at residue 5, likely from a read error; the protein reported here is translated from the DNA. CDR3 residues: CALGGAVYWGMADKLIF. In nucleotides, the CDR3 is TGTGCTCTTGGGGGAGCTGTGTACTGGGGGATGGCCGATAAACTCATCTTT. The chain employs TRDV1 and TRDJ1; TRDD3 matches at 10 bases. TCRdb does not report a J gene; here it was assigned by matching the DNA to germline references. V was clipped by 4 bases and J by 3 bases; unmatched bases: 11. This CDR3 is built from 17 residues. CDR1 and CDR2 from the germline V gene are TSWWSYY and QGS.

In its sample, this clone was seen a few times. The amino acid sequence in TCRdb belongs to a much larger clone and departs from this DNA's translation at residue 3, likely a sequencing read error; the sequence shown is translated from the DNA. V and J are TRDV1 and TRDJ1, with D maybe TRDD3 (5 bases). Germline lookup yields CDR1 TSWWSYY and CDR2 QGS. This CDR3 is built from 16 residues. CDR3: CAHGERARSYADKLIF. The CDR3 DNA follows: TGTGCTCATGGGGAACGGGCCCGCTCATACGCCGATAAACTCATCTTT.

As concerns this clone: This likely traces to a read error, being one base from a far larger clone. Other nucleotide sequences from this sample produce the same CDR3. J is TRDJ1 and V is TRDV1, with 13 bases fitting TRDD3. TCRdb supplies no J gene; here it was assigned by aligning the nucleotide sequence to germline. Germline V gene data show CDR1 as TSWWSYY and CDR2 as QGS. The CDR3 is 19 amino acids. J gave up 3 bases and V 6 bases, and 16 bases lay outside the gene matches. CDR3 nucleotide sequence: TGTGCTCTTGGACGGGACCGTCCACGTACTGGGGGATACGCCGATAAACTCATCTTT. Translation: CALGRDRPRTGGYADKLIF.